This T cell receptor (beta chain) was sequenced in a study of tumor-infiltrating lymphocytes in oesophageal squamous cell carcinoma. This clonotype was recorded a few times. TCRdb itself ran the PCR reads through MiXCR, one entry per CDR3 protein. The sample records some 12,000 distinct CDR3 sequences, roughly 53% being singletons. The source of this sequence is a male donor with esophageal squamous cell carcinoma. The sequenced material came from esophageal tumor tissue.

In DNA, the CDR3 is TGTGCCAGCAGCCCTTGGGGGACGGGAGGTTACGAGCAGTACTTC. It specifies CASSPWGTGGYEQYF. The chain joins TRBV7-8 to TRBJ2-5, with 7 bases that match TRBD2. The end of the DNA is better explained by TRBJ2-7, so the J call may be wrong. The CDR3 has 15 residues. Looked up from germline, CDR1 is SGHVS and CDR2 is FQNEAQ.